Below, 25 T cell receptor beta chains from the same sample are listed, as sequenced in a study of T cells in Graves' hyperthyroidism and ophthalmopathy. RNA transcripts provided the source from which TCR beta CDR3 regions were amplified. First-round RT-PCR targeting the TCR CDR3 was performed with the HTBI primer set. TCRdb re-analysed the multiplex PCR reads in MiXCR, keeping a single row per CDR3 protein. The sample lists 30,000 to 45,000 distinct CDR3 sequences; roughly half were seen once. Source material: blood. The receptors here all came from a man in his forties with Graves' ophthalmopathy.

Comments on this clonotype: A read error may explain this, as a much larger clone is one base away. The J gene is TRBJ1-3, the V gene TRBV6-2 or TRBV6-3; TRBD1 might be the D (6 bases). The CDR3 is 17 amino acids. Germline V CDR1 and CDR2: MNHEY, SVGEGT. This chain's CDR3 is CVSLNPRTDRRGNTIYF. Written as DNA, the CDR3 is TGTGTCAGCCTTAACCCGCGGACAGATCGACGTGGAAACACCATATATTTT.

The table lists this clonotype with a count of one. A read error may account for a junction end that differs from germline. The chain recombines TRBV12-3 or TRBV12-4 with TRBJ1-4; tentative D call: TRBD1 (5 bases). The CDR3 runs to 15 residues. This chain's CDR3 is CANSFLGTAGEKLFF. The DNA for the CDR3 is TGCGCCAACAGCTTTCTGGGGACCGCCGGGGAAAAACTGTTTTTT.

The chain joins TRBV29-1 to TRBJ2-1; D remains unclear. Per the germline V gene, CDR1 is SQVTM and CDR2 is ANQGSEA. V was shortened by 0 bases and J by 8 bases, with 11 bases between the two germline ends. The length of the CDR3 is 13 residues. DNA for the CDR3: TGCAGCGTTGAAGATCGGGCCATCGATGAGCAGTTCTTC. This encodes CSVEDRAIDEQFF.

Of note for this clonotype: A read error may produce the germline difference seen at one junction end. The genes are TRBV25-1 and TRBJ2-7; D is possibly TRBD1 or TRBD2 (5 bases each). This CDR3 contains 12 residues. CDR1 MGHDK and CDR2 SYGVNS come from the germline V gene. CDR3 residues: CTSNGTPYEQYF. CDR3 nucleotide sequence: TGTACCAGCAATGGGACGCCCTACGAGCAGTACTTC.

This clonotype was seen repeatedly, ten times or more. The chain links TRBV20-1 to TRBJ2-7; D remains ambiguous. Germline V gene lookup returns CDR1 DFQATT and CDR2 SNEGSKA (reference sequence). This CDR3 spans 14 amino acids. Trimming removed 1 base at V and 0 bases at J, with 10 bases between. This chain's CDR3 is CSARVAESSYEQYF. The CDR3 coding sequence is TGCAGTGCTAGAGTGGCGGAAAGCTCCTACGAGCAGTACTTC.

The rearrangement uses TRBV7-8 and TRBJ1-5, with 9 nucleotides matching TRBD1. The trim removed 5 bases at V and 7 bases at J, leaving 9 bases unmatched. Looked up from germline, CDR1 is SGHVS and CDR2 is FQNEAQ. This CDR3 region has 15 residues. CDR3 DNA sequence: TGTGCCAGCAGCCGTTACAGGGGGCTAGGACAGCCCCAGCATTTT. This encodes CASSRYRGLGQPQHF.

The chain recombines TRBV20-1 with TRBJ2-7; 11 bases align to TRBD1. Per the germline V gene, CDR1 is DFQATT and CDR2 is SNEGSKA (reference sequence). V lost 0 bases to trimming and J lost 0 bases; unmatched junction nucleotides: 4. CDR3 length: 16 residues. CDR3 DNA sequence: TGCAGTGCTAGAGATGTTGGGACAGGGGGCTCCTACGAGCAGTACTTC. This translates into CSARDVGTGGSYEQYF.

This rearrangement joins TRBV9 to TRBJ1-2; D is perhaps TRBD1 (6 bases). V was clipped by 0 bases and J by 0 bases, with 21 bases between them. The V gene's germline CDR1 is SGDLS and CDR2 YYNGEE. The CDR3 has 19 residues. CDR3: CASSVATGTHPRANYGYTF. The CDR3, as DNA: TGTGCCAGCAGCGTAGCGACCGGGACACACCCCAGGGCTAACTATGGCTACACCTTC.

V is TRBV20-1 and J is TRBJ2-3, with 12 bases identical to TRBD2. Germline V CDR1 and CDR2: DFQATT, SNEGSKA (reference sequence). This CDR3 comprises 14 residues. Trimming at V came to 5 bases and at J to 11 bases, leaving 11 bases not matched to a gene. As DNA, the CDR3 is TGCAGTGCTCCTCCTAGCGGGGGGGGCAATGAGCAGTATTTT. The encoded protein is CSAPPSGGGNEQYF.

At least ten counts were recorded for this clonotype. The rearrangement joins TRBV4-2 to TRBJ2-2; D uncertain. This CDR3 has 15 residues. Germline-derived CDR1 and CDR2 are LGHNA and YNFKEQ. V lost 6 bases, J lost 7 bases, and 18 bases lay in between. The CDR3 coding sequence is TGTGCCAGCAGGCATAGCCAGGCGGACCACGGGGAGCTGTTTTTT. Protein sequence: CASRHSQADHGELFF.

The chain joins TRBV12-3 or TRBV12-4 to TRBJ1-2, with 8 bases fitting TRBD1. V was clipped by 5 bases and J by 6 bases; unmatched bases: 5. The CDR3 runs 13 residues. The CDR3 loop is CASSRQGTHGYTF. The DNA for the CDR3 is TGTGCCAGCAGTCGACAGGGGACCCATGGCTACACCTTC.

The chain has TRBV20-1 and TRBJ2-3, with 8 bases aligning to TRBD1. The junction had 16 bases not matched to a gene; V was cut back by 0 bases and J by 11 bases. Germline CDR1 DFQATT, CDR2 SNEGSKA (reference sequence). There are 16 residues in the CDR3. The DNA of the CDR3 is TGCAGTGCTAGAGACAGGACAGGGTGGTCCTACAATGAGCAGTATTTT. Amino acids: CSARDRTGWSYNEQYF.

This clonotype came up once. V and J are TRBV9 and TRBJ2-2; D ambiguous. The CDR3 extends over 13 amino acids. Trimming left V 0 bases short and J 5 bases short, with 5 bases between. CDR1 and CDR2 from the germline V gene are SGDLS and YYNGEE. The CDR3: CASSVATTGELFF. CDR3 sequence (DNA): TGTGCCAGCAGCGTAGCTACAACCGGGGAGCTGTTTTTT.

This clonotype came up many times. The chain has TRBV29-1 and TRBJ2-5, with no clear D. Germline CDR1 is SQVTM and CDR2 is ANQGSEA. The germline V and J ends were trimmed by 3 bases and 4 bases, with 9 bases remaining between them. This CDR3 contains 12 residues. The CDR3 region is CSVEASPETQYF. CDR3 coding DNA: TGCAGCGTTGAGGCAAGCCCAGAGACCCAGTACTTC.

The sample holds many counts of this clonotype. The chain recombines TRBV2 with TRBJ2-1, with TRBD2 identical over 8 bases. V shed 4 bases, J shed 3 bases, and the junction held 2 bases outside the gene matches. This CDR3 region has 14 residues. Germline-derived CDR1 and CDR2 are SNHLY and FYNNEI. The DNA of the CDR3 is TGTGCCAGCAGTGCCAGCGGGGGCTACAATGAGCAGTTCTTC. This encodes CASSASGGYNEQFF.

The chain recombines TRBV25-1 with TRBJ2-1; D remains ambiguous. Per the germline V gene, CDR1 is MGHDK and CDR2 is SYGVNS. This CDR3 has 12 amino acids. V dropped 3 bases and J dropped 8 bases, with 8 bases sitting between them. CDR3 sequence reads: CASSEVRHEQFF. CDR3 coding DNA: TGTGCCAGCAGTGAGGTTCGGCATGAGCAGTTCTTC.

This sequence joins TRBV5-4 and TRBJ1-5; D might be TRBD1 (6 bases). The CDR3 runs to 11 residues. With 4 bases removed from V and 14 bases from J, the gap between germline ends came to 13 bases. The germline V gene encodes CDR1 SGHNT and CDR2 YYREEE (reference sequence). CDR3 nucleotides: TGTGCCAGCAGCATGGACAGCGATGAGCATTTT. Translated: CASSMDSDEHF.

This chain links TRBV5-1 with TRBJ2-4; D not certain. The CDR3 loop spans 14 amino acids. V was shortened by 0 bases and J by 2 bases, with 6 bases between the two germline ends. Germline CDR1 reads SGHRS; CDR2 reads YFSETQ. The CDR3 DNA is TGCGCCAGCAGCTTGGACCTTCCCAAAAACATTCAGTACTTC. Encoded protein: CASSLDLPKNIQYF.

This rearrangement joins TRBV20-1 to TRBJ2-1, with D perhaps matching TRBD2 (5 bases). CDR1 and CDR2 from the germline V gene are DFQATT and SNEGSKA (reference sequence). With 4 bases removed from V and 9 bases from J, the gap between germline ends came to 10 bases. This CDR3 is built from 11 residues. DNA for the CDR3: TGCAGTGCTACTAGCTTGGGTGAGCAGTTCTTC. The encoded protein is CSATSLGEQFF.

This clonotype was observed a single time. An end of the junction differs from the germline gene, which may be a read error. The rearrangement joins TRBV7-8 to TRBJ2-2; D is possibly TRBD2 (5 bases). Germline loops: CDR1 SGHVS, CDR2 FQNEAQ. This CDR3 is built from 16 residues. The CDR3 DNA follows: TGTGCCAGCAGCTTAGTTATAGGGTCGAACACCGGGGAGCTGTCTTTT. As protein: CASSLVIGSNTGELSF.

The table lists this clonotype with a count of one. The DNA for the CDR3 is TGTGCCAGCAGTGAATGGGGGAGCTCCTACAATGAGCAGTTCTTC. It translates to CASSEWGSSYNEQFF. The gene calls are TRBV25-1 and TRBJ2-1; the D call may be TRBD1 or TRBD2 (5 bases each). The CDR3 loop spans 15 amino acids. Between the trimmed V and J ends, which lost 1 base and 0 bases, there was a span of 7 bases. Germline values: CDR1 MGHDK, CDR2 SYGVNS.

CDR3 sequence: CASSYGGRWDEQFF. The CDR3 coding sequence is TGTGCCAGCAGTTACGGCGGGAGATGGGATGAGCAGTTCTTC. The chain carries TRBV25-1 and TRBJ2-1, with TRBD2 identical over 7 bases. The V and J ends lost 5 bases and 8 bases, in that order; junction bases with no gene match: 9. CDR3 size: 14 residues. The germline CDR1 and CDR2 sequences are MGHDK and SYGVNS.

In its sample, this clonotype was seen a few times. A much larger clone lies one base from this, so it may be a read error. The chain has TRBV3-1 and TRBJ2-7; D unclear. The CDR3 extends over 13 amino acids. V dropped 0 bases and J dropped 13 bases, with 16 bases sitting between them. Germline V gives CDR1 LGHDT, CDR2 YNNKEL (reference sequence). The CDR3 sequence: CASSQEAVGTVYF. The CDR3 DNA reads TGTGCCAGCAGCCAAGAAGCAGTAGGAACAGTTTACTTC.

In nucleotides, the CDR3 is TGTGCCACCAGTGGCATGGCGACACGACAGTCCAAAAGGTCGTATAGCAATCAGCCCCAGCATTTT. Its translation is CATSGMATRQSKRSYSNQPQHF. V gene TRBV24-1 combines with J gene TRBJ1-5; weak D call: TRBD1 (5 bases). Trimming pared 5 bases from V and 0 bases from J, leaving 31 bases between. This CDR3 region has 22 residues. Germline V lookup: CDR1 KGHDR, CDR2 SFDVKD.

This clonotype came up many times. V usage is TRBV12-3 or TRBV12-4 and J usage is TRBJ1-5; TRBD1 matches at 7 bases. The CDR3 is made up of 17 amino acids. V shed 5 bases, J shed 5 bases, and the junction held 15 bases outside the gene matches. CDR3 amino acids: CASSPGGRMVTDQPQHF. CDR3 sequence (DNA): TGTGCCAGCAGTCCAGGGGGACGGATGGTCACAGATCAGCCCCAGCATTTT.